Following are 10 T cell receptor beta chains from one sample sequenced in a study of T cells in Graves' hyperthyroidism and ophthalmopathy. Amplification targeted TCR beta CDR3 regions from RNA transcripts. First-round RT-PCR with HTBI primers amplified the TCR CDR3 region. TCRdb redid the calling of the multiplex PCR reads with MiXCR, one entry per CDR3 protein. The sample records some 340,000 distinct CDR3 sequences, around 15% being singletons. Sequenced material: blood. Source of these receptors: a woman in her thirties or forties with Graves' ophthalmopathy.

This clonotype was observed a handful of times. This rearrangement joins TRBV18 to TRBJ2-1; no reliable D call. The length of the CDR3 is 15 residues. The germline V gene has CDR1 KGHSH and CDR2 LQKENI. The V gene lost 3 bases and the J gene lost 7 bases, with 16 bases spanning the gap. The CDR3 loop reads CASSPRAGTGNEQFF. DNA of the CDR3: TGTGCCAGCTCACCCCGCGCTGGTACCGGTAATGAGCAGTTCTTC. Together with reference TRBV18 and TRBJ2-1, the CDR3 gives the full variable domain: NAGVMQNPRHLVRRRGQEARLRCSPMKGHSHVYWYRQLPEEGLKFMVYLQKENIIDESGMPKERFSAEFPKEGPSILRIQQVVRGDSAAYFCASSPRAGTGNEQFFGPGTRLTVL.

This chain uses TRBV15 with TRBJ1-3, with unresolved D. The length of the CDR3 is 14 residues. Between the trimmed V and J ends, which lost 6 bases and 4 bases, there was a span of 13 bases. Per germline, CDR1 LNHNV and CDR2 YYDKDF (reference sequence). CDR3 bases: TGTGCCACCAGTCCAAAGGGAAGAGGAAACACCATATATTTT. The encoded protein is CATSPKGRGNTIYF.

This clonotype was seen many times. The V gene is TRBV12-3 or TRBV12-4, the J gene TRBJ2-4, with D perhaps given as TRBD1 or TRBD2 (6 bases each). Trimming removed 4 bases at V and 0 bases at J, with 13 bases between. The CDR3 spans 16 residues. This CDR3 reads CASSSKGGIAKNIQYF. CDR3 sequence (DNA): TGTGCCAGCAGTTCGAAGGGGGGTATAGCCAAAAACATTCAGTACTTC.

This clonotype was seen many times. The V and J genes are TRBV10-3 and TRBJ1-2, with 10 bases identical to TRBD1. In germline, CDR1 is ENHRY, CDR2 SYGVKD. This CDR3 is built from 13 residues. With V trimmed by 6 bases and J by 6 bases, 4 bases remained unmatched. The CDR3 region has the DNA TGTGCCATCAGGGGACAGGGGTTTCATGGCTACACCTTC. Translation gives CAIRGQGFHGYTF.

The table lists this clonotype with many counts. The chain carries TRBV12-3 or TRBV12-4 and TRBJ2-1; 10 bases agree with TRBD2. V shed 7 bases and J 3 bases; nucleotides not matched to a gene: 9. The CDR3 runs 16 residues. The CDR3 protein is CASTLVLAGNYNEQFF. The CDR3 region has the DNA TGTGCCAGCACCTTAGTACTAGCGGGAAACTACAATGAGCAGTTCTTC.

This sequence joins TRBV6-1 and TRBJ2-1; 10 bases fit TRBD2. The V segment lost 8 bases and the J segment 3 bases; nucleotides outside the gene matches: 7. The CDR3 is made up of 15 amino acids. Germline lookup yields CDR1 MNHNS and CDR2 SASEGT. The CDR3 DNA reads as TGTGCCAGCGGGCTAGCGGGGGTCCACTACAATGAGCAGTTCTTC. This translates into CASGLAGVHYNEQFF.

This clonotype was seen ten or more times. This chain connects TRBV28 to TRBJ2-6; unclear D gene. Germline V gives CDR1 MDHEN, CDR2 SYDVKM. This CDR3 spans 12 amino acids. V was pared by 6 bases and J by 5 bases, with 5 bases between. Here the CDR3 DNA reads TGTGCCAGCAGGACTCGGGCCAACGTCCTGACTTTC. It specifies CASRTRANVLTF.

This clonotype was seen many times. This chain uses TRBV7-2 with TRBJ2-5; no firm D call. Trimming pared 4 bases from V and 9 bases from J, leaving 12 bases between. This CDR3 is 12 amino acids long. CDR1 and CDR2 (germline): SGHTA, FQGNSA. This chain's CDR3 is CASSYSPGAQYF. In nucleotides, the CDR3 is TGTGCCAGCAGCTACTCTCCTGGGGCCCAGTACTTC.

The table lists this clonotype with many counts. The chain recombines TRBV6-1 with TRBJ2-2; D may be TRBD2 (5 bases). V shed 5 bases and J shed 1 base, with 8 bases lying between them. Germline V CDR1 and CDR2: MNHNS, SASEGT. This CDR3 contains 14 residues. DNA for the CDR3: TGTGCCAGCAGTTACCGGGAGAACACCGGGGAGCTGTTTTTT. This translates into CASSYRENTGELFF.

This clonotype occurred many times. This chain uses TRBV12-3 or TRBV12-4 with TRBJ1-5; D unresolved. The CDR3 is made up of 12 amino acids. Trimming removed 8 bases at V and 5 bases at J, with 10 bases between. The CDR3 loop reads CASGDRYQPQHF. The DNA for the CDR3 is TGTGCCAGCGGGGATAGGTATCAGCCCCAGCATTTT.